This T cell receptor (beta chain) is from a study of persistence of HIV-infected CD4 T cells (dated by TCRdb to about 2020). Study-level background: Suppressive ART had been received by participants for a median of roughly 8 years. Peripheral blood samples of up to 180 mL were collected at multiple time points, except for a couple of participants, who underwent leukapheresis at a single time point. CMV- and HIV-1 Gag-responding CD4+ T cells were isolated from ART-treated individuals so that antigen-driven clonal expansion of HIV-1-infected cells could be examined. Proviral sequencing was used to assess clonality among infected cells, whereas TCRbeta sequencing gauged the clonality of all cells within each sorted population. The TCR cluster analysis across participants included 8 participants for CMV and roughly seven participants for Gag.

What the study reported, not specific to this receptor: Within the same sorted populations, how oligoclonal the TCRs were correlated with how oligoclonal the proviruses were. Because the TCR analyses were done in bulk, restricting them to just the rare CMV-responding cells that actually carried HIV-1 proviruses was not possible. Few individuals were included in the study, and only a limited range of antigens was tested. Antigen-responding cells were enriched for expanded CDR3beta sequences that were degenerate, which suggests that CD4+ responses to CMV and Gag underwent convergent selection. Significantly lower TCRbeta richness was observed in CMV- and Gag-responding cells than in anti-CD3/anti-CD28-responding cells, and higher oligoclonality was observed in CMV-responding cells than in CD3/CD28-stimulated and Gag-responding cells.

On this clone: Its binding antigen is unknown. Base qualities are missing; no much larger clone stands one base away.

The germline ends are 8 bases apart after V is trimmed by 1 base and J by 2 bases. Sequences SGHRS (CDR1) and YFSETQ (CDR2) are obtained from the germline V gene. The CDR3 runs 14 residues from the cysteine to the phenylalanine. The sequence is cut down to CDR3 DNA, 42 bases in frame from base 1. According to the study, the label for this sample's treatment or condition signals: suppressive antiretroviral therapy. A pool of overlapping 15-mer peptides from HIV-1 Gag, at 0.8 to 1 ug per peptide per mL, was used to stimulate the cells. CD4+ T cells that responded were sorted based on upregulation of both CD40 ligand and CD69. HIV-1-infected adults in whom suppressive ART had been started during chronic infection were enrolled as participants. For at least 4 years, the participants' plasma HIV-1 RNA had been undetectable, below 50 copies/mL. To be included, participants needed a CD4+ T cell count above 400 cells/uL and a positive CMV serology. Before stimulation, PBMCs were isolated using density centrifugation and depleted of CD8+ T cells. For roughly 20 hours, CD8-depleted PBMCs were stimulated with anti-CD28/CD49d costimulation, a CD40-blocking antibody, and enfuvirtide, which was added to prevent new infections. Cell sorting was done on a Beckman Coulter MoFlo Legacy or XDP sorter, and dead cells were excluded with propidium iodide. For samples with more than one million cells, genomic DNA was extracted with the QIAamp DNA Mini Kit, and for all other samples the Quick-DNA Microprep Kit was used.

TCRbeta repertoires were sequenced from genomic DNA with the immunoSEQ hsTCRB assay version 4 in survey mode. For TCRbeta sequencing, genomic DNA was diluted to approximately 10 ng/uL, with up to roughly 1 ug used per sample. The paper's processing steps were these. TCRbeta data analysis was done in ImmunoSeq Analyzer 3.0, and diversity was calculated on productive nucleotide rearrangements. Using the Immunarch R package, the improved Chao index served to estimate lower-bound TCR diversity and the Gini coefficient served to estimate clonality. Different nucleotide rearrangements encoding the same CDR3beta amino acid sequence were treated as distinct clonotypes. Differential abundance analysis identified TCRbeta sequences significantly enriched in antigen-responding cells relative to anti-CD3/anti-CD28-activated cells. GLIPH2 clustered TCRs by predicted peptide-MHC specificity, both within individual participants and across merged participant data sets. Not all clones reach the TCRdb copy of this immuneACCESS table, which keeps in-frame sequences only. Checked studies attribute under half of the gap to unresolved V genes and leave the rest unexplained. The V and J calls and the clone size are those of that table, but D and trimming were determined from the DNA. Across this sample there are about 30,000 clones, with 70% seen only once. Clones ranked in the top ten supply 1.4% of the sample.

The sequencing here drew on CD4+ T cells sorted from PBMCs after 18-hour stimulation, taken from a patient who received antiretroviral therapy. Interpreted using the paper, the cell subset or site label stands for: CD40L+CD69+ CD4 T cells responding to HIV-1 Gag peptides. Rearrangement joined TRBV5-1 to TRBJ2-3; the D gene identity is not certain. The clonotype comes from an adult man with HIV who was CMV-seropositive. The nucleotide sequence is given as TGCGCCAGCAGCTTGAATACAGCCACAGATACGCAGTATTTT. The resulting protein is CASSLNTATDTQYF.